This TCR beta chain was identified in a study of response to subunit inactivated influenza vaccine. Study-wide results and limits: Only a handful of new T cells, the authors suggested, are recruited with each seasonal influenza vaccination.

TCRdb independently ran MiXCR on the RT-PCR reads; one entry per CDR3 protein. The profile covers a few hundred thousand distinct CDR3 sequences, with roughly a fifth appearing a single time and 9.5% to 13% taken by the ten largest. The V gene lost 2 bases and the J gene lost 7 bases, with 14 bases spanning the gap. The CDR3 loop spans 14 amino acids. Turning to this clonotype: Its antigen remains unidentified.

Sequences were derived from PBMCs from blood, sampled less than 22 months after vaccination. The receptor's source is a man in his fifties or sixties who received an inactivated influenza vaccine. This rearrangement joins TRBV12-3 or TRBV12-4 to TRBJ1-2, with D uncertain. CDR3 region: CASSLREGSGGYTF. CDR3 nucleotides: TGTGCCAGCAGTTTAAGGGAGGGTTCTGGTGGCTACACCTTC.